This T cell receptor (beta chain) was identified in a study of blood T cell repertoires in COVID-19. Study-level information: COVID-19 samples from acute and convalescent phases originated in the United States, Italy and Spain. PBMCs, B-cell-depleted T cells, or T cells provided the cDNA or gDNA that made up the material.

Per the original methods: Amplification with reference gene primers provided the estimates of nucleated cell counts. Clones were sequenced by immunoSEQ multiplex PCR, and TCRdb holds only the in-frame ones, with some missing. V, J and clone size are taken as reported in that table, and D and trimming were inferred from the DNA itself. In the table there are hundreds of thousands of clones, about 90% of which are singletons. While infection was still active, Seattle patients were enrolled and then followed longitudinally. CDR3 length equals 15 residues. The V end was cut by 3 bases, the J end by 0 bases, with 15 bases between. The germline CDR1 and CDR2 sequences are GTSNPN and SVGIG (reference sequence).

The gene calls are TRBV30 and TRBJ2-7; maybe TRBD1 (5 bases). This clonotype was sampled from a woman aged 70-85 years with COVID-19, enrolled during active disease. The specimen sequenced was peripheral blood. The CDR3 coding sequence is TGTGCCTGGAGACGCTACAGGATTCCCTCCTACGAGCAGTACTTC. Translation: CAWRRYRIPSYEQYF.